This T cell receptor (beta chain) is drawn from a study of identical twins. Template switching introduced a universal primer site, and the cDNA bore unique molecular identifiers. Using its own MiXCR run on the 5' RACE reads, TCRdb lists one record per CDR3 protein. The sample contains roughly 290,000 distinct CDR3 sequences, 7.5% to 9.5% of which appear only once. The CDR3 runs to 12 residues. V dropped 6 bases and J dropped 3 bases, with 10 bases sitting between them. Germline V gene data show CDR1 as DFQATT and CDR2 as SNEGSKA (reference sequence). Study-wide results and caveats: Cross-sectional statistical analysis was relied on for the conclusions, without the same donors being followed.

A few counts support this clonotype. Its cognate antigen is unknown. In addition, the sample was reused for a study of yellow fever vaccine responses in identical twins.

V and J are TRBV20-1 and TRBJ2-3, with D unresolved. The sequenced material came from CD8+ T cells sorted from blood. This TCR was recovered from a woman aged 18-29 years in good health. The DNA of the CDR3 is TGCAGTGCAACAGACTGGACAGATACGCAGTATTTT. The encoded protein is CSATDWTDTQYF.